This T cell receptor (beta chain) was captured in a study of cytomegalovirus exposure and HLA in healthy donors. Across the whole study: The same platform was used for the 110 or so validation repertoires as for the approximately 720 first-cohort repertoires, as reported in a later analysis. Study-wide results and caveats: Subsequent analysis found a tendency for first-cohort TCR clusters to co-occur within the 120 or so validation repertoires. In vitro experiments confirmed that three CMV-associated chains were specific for CMV antigens.

Clones were read by immunoSEQ multiplex PCR, and TCRdb kept only the in-frame ones, dropping some. The sample shows 140,000 or so clones, approximately 92% of them seen only once. With 5 bases clipped from V and 7 bases from J, the junction kept 8 bases outside the gene matches. Germline CDR1 and CDR2: SGHNT and YENEEA. This CDR3 is built from 14 residues. Points on this clone: Its target is unknown.

The sequencing input was PBMCs. The TCR originated in a woman aged 18-29 years in good health and CMV-seropositive. The rearrangement links TRBV11-3 to TRBJ1-3, with TRBD1 matching over 7 bases. CDR3 sequence (DNA): TGTGCCAGCAGCCCGGGACAGACGGGTAACACCATATATTTT. Protein sequence: CASSPGQTGNTIYF.